One and the same sample provided the 30 T cell receptor beta chains below, sequenced in a study of T cell clonality in common variable immunodeficiency. Only in-frame clones appear in the TCRdb table, and some are missing; sequencing was by immunoSEQ multiplex PCR. The sample has roughly 57,000 clones, none seen only once; the top ten hold about 0.85%. Sequencing was done on a sample of peripheral blood mononuclear cells. The receptor source for this set is a person aged 18 to 70 in good health.

This clone was seen many times. The sequenced fragment ends 3 residues before the CDR3 boundary, so the rest is inferred from the germline J gene. The V call is TRBV7-9, the J call TRBJ1-1; D is ambiguous. Germline V gene data show CDR1 as SEHNR and CDR2 as FQNEAQ (reference sequence). V was clipped by 5 bases and J by 0 bases, with 10 bases between them. The CDR3 extends over 14 amino acids. The CDR3 region is CASSPRAMNTEAFF. The part of the CDR3 DNA that was read is TGTGCCAGCAGCCCGCGGGCCATGAACACTGAA.

This clone has at least ten counts. Read data end 3 residues before the CDR3 end; the end is taken from the germline J gene. J is TRBJ1-4 and V is TRBV5-1, with D possibly TRBD1 on 5 matching bases. This CDR3 has 18 amino acids. The germline CDR1 and CDR2 sequences are SGHRS and YFSETQ. The CDR3 bases that were read are TGCGCCAGCAGCTTGGCACGGTACTACTTTTCTGGGGCCAACGTA. Its protein product is CASSLARYYFSGANV. The full CDR3 is CASSLARYYFSGANVLFF. The complete variable domain, with remaining parts taken from reference TRBV5-1 and TRBJ1-4, reads KAGVTQTPRYLIKTRGQQVTLSCSPISGHRSVSWYQQTPGQGLQFLFEYFSETQRNKGNFPGRFSGRQFSNSRSEMNVSTLELGDSALYLCASSLARYYFSGANVLFFGSGTQLSVL.

This clone was seen repeatedly, ten times or more. The missing CDR3 end, 3 residues past where the read stops, is filled in from the germline J gene. V usage is TRBV13 and J usage is TRBJ2-2, with D perhaps TRBD2 (5 bases). The germline V gene encodes CDR1 PRHDT and CDR2 FYEKMQ (reference sequence). V was pared by 4 bases and J by 3 bases, with 18 bases between. The CDR3 extends over 17 amino acids. CDR3 DNA, as far as it was read: TGTGCCAGCAGCTCCTATTTGGACTTTGCTTACACCGGGGAG. Protein: CASSSYLDFAYTGE. Given in full, the CDR3 is CASSSYLDFAYTGELFF.

This clone was observed at least ten times. The CDR3 goes on 3 residues after the read ends, and that part is filled in from the germline J gene. The rearrangement uses TRBV14 and TRBJ2-7; perhaps TRBD1 as D (5 bases). The CDR3 loop spans 14 amino acids. Trimming took off 0 bases at V and 1 base at J, with 7 bases between the two ends. Germline V lookup: CDR1 SGHDN, CDR2 FVKESK. The CDR3 is CASSQEPGSYEQYF. CDR3 DNA (partial): TGTGCCAGCAGCCAAGAGCCAGGGTCCTACGAG.

This clone was seen repeatedly, ten times or more. The read terminates 3 residues ahead of where the CDR3 ends, so the germline J gene completes it. In the same sample, other DNA sequences code for this CDR3. The chain employs TRBV6-1 and TRBJ1-6; D is possibly TRBD1 (5 bases). The V end lost 0 bases, the J end lost 7 bases, and 10 bases lay between the germline ends. Germline CDR1 is MNHNS and CDR2 is SASEGT. The CDR3 loop spans 15 amino acids. The chain's CDR3 is CASSEAGQGNSPLHF. CDR3 DNA, as far as it was read: TGTGCCAGCAGTGAAGCAGGGCAGGGAAATTCACCC.

With regard to this clone: The read gets to within 3 residues of the CDR3 end, and the germline J gene fills in the rest. The chain recombines TRBV7-9 with TRBJ2-3; 15 bases fit TRBD2. The CDR3 spans 15 residues. Germline CDR1 and CDR2: SEHNR and FQNEAQ (reference sequence). The DNA read from the CDR3 is TGTGCCAGCAGCGGACTAGCGGGGGGGAGGGAGACG. Its protein is CASSGLAGGRET. The CDR3 reads in full as CASSGLAGGRETQYF.

This clone was counted between two and nine times. With a much larger clone just one base away, this may be a read error. The read finishes 3 residues shy of the CDR3 end, and the germline J gene is used to complete it. The sample has other DNA sequences that encode this CDR3 too. V gene TRBV7-6 combines with J gene TRBJ1-3; D is ambiguous. The length of the CDR3 is 13 residues. Germline V lookup: CDR1 SGHVS, CDR2 FNYEAQ. This chain's CDR3 is CASSQEGGNTIYF. CDR3 bases read: TGTGCCAGCAGCCAGGAGGGTGGAAACACG.

The sample holds many counts of this clone. The read ends 3 residues before the CDR3 terminus; that terminus is restored from the germline J gene. The genes are TRBV7-6 and TRBJ2-3, with 10 positions matching TRBD2. The CDR3 loop spans 17 amino acids. Germline V gene data show CDR1 as SGHVS and CDR2 as FNYEAQ. Unmatched junction bases numbered 10, after V lost 0 bases and J lost 7 bases. Incomplete CDR3 DNA: TGTGCCAGCAGCTTAGCGTACCAGCGGGGGGGCTTAAATACG. Protein product: CASSLAYQRGGLNT. The complete CDR3 protein is CASSLAYQRGGLNTQYF.

This clone was detected ten times or more. The read falls 3 residues short of the CDR3 end, and the missing part is taken from the germline J gene. V usage is TRBV5-6 and J usage is TRBJ2-3; no clear D. Trimming shortened V by 0 bases and J by 1 base, and 3 bases separated the two germline ends. Looked up from germline, CDR1 is SGHDT and CDR2 is YYEEEE. CDR3 length: 13 amino acids. The sequenced part of the CDR3 DNA is TGTGCCAGCAGCTTGGCCGGCACAGATACG. Amino acid sequence: CASSLAGTDT. The whole CDR3 sequence is CASSLAGTDTQYF.

The sample holds a few counts of this clone. The CDR3 is cut off 3 residues early in the read; its end comes from the germline J gene. V is TRBV29-1 and J is TRBJ2-3, with a tentative D call TRBD2 (7 bases). Trimming took off 6 bases at V and 2 bases at J, with 12 bases between the two ends. CDR1 SQVTM and CDR2 ANQGSEA come from the germline V gene. CDR3 length equals 13 residues. The part of the CDR3 DNA that was read is TGCAGCGTCGGGGGGCATACCACAGATACG. It codes for CSVGGHTTDT. The CDR3 in its entirety is CSVGGHTTDTQYF.

Notes on this clone: Read coverage stops 3 residues before the CDR3 terminus; the germline J gene supplies the remainder. The chain is built from TRBV6-2 or TRBV6-3 and TRBJ1-2; D call uncertain. Germline-derived CDR1 and CDR2 are MNHEY and SVGEGT. The CDR3 has 15 amino acids. CDR3 region: CASSEGLAVYNDYTF. The part of the CDR3 DNA that was read is TGTGCCAGCAGTGAGGGTTTGGCCGTCTACAATGAC.

This clone has at least ten counts. The read falls 3 residues short of the CDR3 end, and the missing part is taken from the germline J gene. The chain joins TRBV19 to TRBJ1-4, with unresolved D. V was shortened by 4 bases and J by 8 bases, with 14 bases between the two germline ends. Germline-derived CDR1 and CDR2 are LNHDA and SQIVND (reference sequence). This CDR3 spans 14 amino acids. CDR3 DNA (partial): TGTGCCAGTAGTACTAAGTCACGTAAGGAAAAA. Its protein product is CASSTKSRKEK. The whole CDR3 protein is CASSTKSRKEKLFF.

This clone was observed at least ten times. The CDR3 is cut off 3 residues early in the read; its end comes from the germline J gene. This chain uses TRBV30 with TRBJ2-2; 7 positions match TRBD2. Trimming removed 0 bases from V and 1 base from J; junction bases left unmatched: 2. Germline V CDR1 and CDR2: GTSNPN, SVGIG (reference sequence). This CDR3 comprises 15 residues. CDR3 region: CAWSVLALNTGELFF. The sequenced part of the CDR3 DNA is TGTGCCTGGAGTGTACTAGCGCTGAACACCGGGGAG.

In its sample, this clone was seen many times. Coverage ceases 3 residues before the CDR3 finishes, and the germline J gene fills in the end. The chain carries TRBV20-1 and TRBJ2-1; D not certain. V lost 5 bases and J lost 3, with 11 bases in between. The CDR3 extends over 13 amino acids. CDR1 and CDR2 (germline): DFQATT, SNEGSKA (reference sequence). This CDR3 is CSALPVVYNEQFF. The CDR3 bases that were read are TGCAGTGCTCTCCCCGTTGTCTACAATGAG.

In its sample, this clone was seen many times. The CDR3 protein is CASSLGHSTDTQYF. The CDR3 bases that were read are TGTGCCAGCAGCTTGGGGCATAGCACAGATACG. The chain joins TRBV5-5 to TRBJ2-3; no clear D gene. From the germline J gene comes the end of the CDR3, since the read stops 3 residues before it. The germline V gene encodes CDR1 SGHKS and CDR2 YYEKEE (reference sequence). Trimming pared 0 bases from V and 0 bases from J, leaving 5 bases between. CDR3 length: 14 amino acids.

This clone was counted at least ten times. The read falls 3 residues short of the CDR3 end, and the missing part is taken from the germline J gene. This rearrangement joins TRBV10-3 to TRBJ2-7, with TRBD2 as a possible D gene (6 bases). Germline V gives CDR1 ENHRY, CDR2 SYGVKD. The CDR3 runs 11 residues. Trimming cost V 10 bases and J 4 bases, with 11 bases left between them. CDR3 region: CATQEGYEQYF. The CDR3 bases that were read are TGTGCCACACAGGAGGGGTACGAG.

This clone was found many times. The missing CDR3 end, 3 residues past where the read stops, is filled in from the germline J gene. The chain has TRBV14 and TRBJ2-1, with 9 positions matching TRBD2. The CDR3 totals 15 residues. J was trimmed by 1 base and V by 6 bases; bases with no gene match: 4. The germline CDR1 and CDR2 sequences are SGHDN and FVKESK. The DNA read from the CDR3 is TGTGCCAGCAGTCTACTAGCGGGTTCCTACAATGAG. It yields the protein CASSLLAGSYNE. The full CDR3 is CASSLLAGSYNEQFF. Together with reference TRBV14 and TRBJ2-1, the CDR3 gives the full variable domain: EAGVTQFPSHSVIEKGQTVTLRCDPISGHDNLYWYRRVMGKEIKFLLHFVKESKQDESGMPNNRFLAERTGGTYSTLKVQPAELEDSGVYFCASSLLAGSYNEQFFGPGTRLTVL.

This clone showed up many times. The DNA read from the CDR3 is TGCAGTGCTAGAGATGACGGACTAGCGGGAGGTGCCTACAATGAG. This sequence encodes CSARDDGLAGGAYNE. The complete CDR3 sequence is CSARDDGLAGGAYNEQFF. The genes are TRBV20-1 and TRBJ2-1; TRBD2 aligns across 14 bases. The CDR3 goes on 3 residues after the read ends, and that part is filled in from the germline J gene. Losses at the gene ends were 0 bases for V and 2 bases for J; bases not matched to a gene: 6. CDR3 length equals 18 residues. CDR1 and CDR2 (germline): DFQATT, SNEGSKA (reference sequence).

This clone was seen more than once but under ten times. The read gets to within 3 residues of the CDR3 end, and the germline J gene fills in the rest. This chain links TRBV19 with TRBJ1-2; D is undetermined. The CDR3 sequence is 16 residues long. Germline V lookup: CDR1 LNHDA, CDR2 SQIVND (reference sequence). The CDR3 DNA, read in part, is TGTGCCAGTAGCACCAGGACTAGCGGGAGGCCAGATACC. Protein product: CASSTRTSGRPDT. The whole CDR3 sequence is CASSTRTSGRPDTYTF.

The table lists this clone with many counts. The DNA ends 3 residues before the CDR3 does, and the rest of the CDR3 is filled in from the germline J gene. The chain combines TRBV4-1 with TRBJ1-6; maybe TRBD1 (6 bases). The germline V gene encodes CDR1 MGHRA and CDR2 YSYEKL. The V gene lost 5 bases and the J gene lost 6 bases, with 11 bases spanning the gap. The CDR3 covers 14 residues. The CDR3 region is CASSALGGNSPLHF. CDR3 bases read: TGCGCCAGCAGCGCGCTAGGGGGTAATTCACCC.

This clone was found many times. The read comes to an end 3 residues before the CDR3 does, leaving the germline J gene to fill in the end. This chain connects TRBV2 to TRBJ1-2; 7 nucleotides line up with TRBD1. CDR1 and CDR2 (germline): SNHLY, FYNNEI. This CDR3 region has 15 residues. V shed 0 bases and J 3 bases; nucleotides not matched to a gene: 4. The CDR3 protein is CASSEAGGFDYGYTF. The sequenced CDR3 bases are TGTGCCAGCAGTGAAGCAGGGGGCTTTGACTATGGC.

This clone was recorded at least ten times. The read ends 3 residues shy of where the CDR3 ends; the end is completed using the germline J gene. The rearrangement joins TRBV5-1 to TRBJ2-5; the D is unclear. Germline assignment: CDR1 SGHRS and CDR2 YFSETQ. Trimming stripped 2 bases from V and 3 bases from J, with 5 bases between. This CDR3 is 12 amino acids long. Here the CDR3 reads CASSLPEETQYF. The sequenced CDR3 bases are TGCGCCAGCAGCTTACCAGAAGAGACC.

This clone was seen many times. Read coverage stops 3 residues before the CDR3 terminus; the germline J gene supplies the remainder. The chain joins TRBV4-2 to TRBJ1-1; D call uncertain. CDR1 is LGHNA, CDR2 YNFKEQ, per germline. The CDR3 has 14 amino acids. The V gene lost 0 bases and the J gene lost 3 bases, with 8 bases spanning the gap. CDR3: CASSQDPRDTEAFF. Incomplete CDR3 DNA: TGTGCCAGCAGCCAAGATCCCCGGGACACTGAA.

The table lists this clone with many counts. Sequencing ends 3 residues short of the CDR3 end; the germline J gene provides the rest. V gene TRBV10-3 combines with J gene TRBJ2-5; D possibly corresponds to TRBD1 (5 bases). Trimming took off 3 bases at V and 2 bases at J, with 16 bases between the two ends. Germline loops: CDR1 ENHRY, CDR2 SYGVKD. This CDR3 is built from 16 residues. CDR3 in amino acids: CAISDQPRQIQETQYF. The DNA read from the CDR3 is TGTGCCATCAGTGATCAACCTCGACAGATTCAAGAGACC.

This clone has a count of ten or more. The missing CDR3 end, 3 residues past where the read stops, is filled in from the germline J gene. This chain joins TRBV5-1 and TRBJ2-3; 9 bases match TRBD2. CDR3 length: 15 residues. V was clipped by 4 bases and J by 0 bases; unmatched bases: 3. Germline loops: CDR1 SGHRS, CDR2 YFSETQ. The sequenced part of the CDR3 DNA is TGCGCCAGCAGCGTTAGCGGGGGTAGCACAGATACG. This sequence encodes CASSVSGGSTDT. The CDR3 as a whole reads CASSVSGGSTDTQYF.

This clone was counted many times. The read stops 3 residues short of the end of the CDR3; the missing end is completed from the germline J gene. This chain uses TRBV12-3 or TRBV12-4 with TRBJ2-1; D not certain. V dropped 3 bases and J dropped 9 bases, with 9 bases sitting between them. The CDR3 length is 12 residues. The CDR3 bases that were read are TGTGCCAGCAGTTTCGCCCCAGGTGAG. Translation: CASSFAPGE. The full CDR3 protein reads CASSFAPGEQFF.

This clone was seen ten or more times. Its ends do not fully match the called genes, so a read error is possible. The CDR3 end lies 3 residues beyond the end of the read and is filled in from the germline J gene. The chain is built from TRBV4-2 and TRBJ1-2; tentatively, D is TRBD1 (6 bases). Per germline, CDR1 LGHNA and CDR2 YNFKEQ. This CDR3 has 17 residues. CDR3 sequence reads: CASSPEGRGSHNYGYTF. The part of the CDR3 DNA that was read is TGCGCCAGCAGCCCAGAGGGCAGGGGCTCGCACAACTATGGC.

This clone was seen at least ten times. Read sequence stops 3 residues before the CDR3 end, and the germline J gene provides the missing end. J is TRBJ1-1 and V is TRBV20-1; 8 nucleotides agree with TRBD1. The CDR3 runs to 14 residues. The V and J ends lost 2 bases and 4 bases, in that order; junction bases with no gene match: 6. The germline V gene encodes CDR1 DFQATT and CDR2 SNEGSKA (reference sequence). The covered CDR3 bases are TGCAGTGCTAGAACTGGACAGGGCGGCACTGAA. Translating it yields CSARTGQGGTE. The whole CDR3 sequence reads CSARTGQGGTEAFF.

This clone was counted many times. The read is 3 residues too short to cover the CDR3 end, so that end is filled in from the germline J gene. The chain recombines TRBV12-3 or TRBV12-4 with TRBJ2-3, with D unresolved. There are 14 residues in the CDR3. Trimming took off 6 bases at V and 3 bases at J, with 13 bases between the two ends. The CDR3 bases that were read are TGTGCCAGCAGCCTCTCCTCTACTACAGATACG. It is translated as CASSLSSTTDT. The full CDR3 protein reads CASSLSSTTDTQYF.

This clone was detected many times. The CDR3 end lies 3 residues beyond the end of the read and is filled in from the germline J gene. This chain uses TRBV6-2 or TRBV6-3 with TRBJ2-5; D might be TRBD2 (6 bases). V lost 6 bases, J lost 5 bases, and 13 bases lay in between. Germline assignment: CDR1 MNHEY and CDR2 SVGEGT. The CDR3 totals 13 residues. The CDR3 loop reads CASSRTGRETQYF. The CDR3 bases that were read are TGTGCCAGCAGCCGGACGGGGAGGGAGACC.